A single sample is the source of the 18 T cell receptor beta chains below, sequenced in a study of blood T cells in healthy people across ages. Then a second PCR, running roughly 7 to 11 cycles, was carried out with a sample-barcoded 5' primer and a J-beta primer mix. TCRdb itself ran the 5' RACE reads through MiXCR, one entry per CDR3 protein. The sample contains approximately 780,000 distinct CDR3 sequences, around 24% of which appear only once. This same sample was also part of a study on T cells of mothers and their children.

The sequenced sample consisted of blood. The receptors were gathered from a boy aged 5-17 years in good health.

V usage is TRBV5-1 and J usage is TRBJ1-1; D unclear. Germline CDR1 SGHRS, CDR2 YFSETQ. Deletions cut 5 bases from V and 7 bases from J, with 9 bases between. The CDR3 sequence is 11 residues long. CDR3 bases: TGCGCCAGCAGGGTGAAGGATGAAGCTTTCTTT. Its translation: CASRVKDEAFF.

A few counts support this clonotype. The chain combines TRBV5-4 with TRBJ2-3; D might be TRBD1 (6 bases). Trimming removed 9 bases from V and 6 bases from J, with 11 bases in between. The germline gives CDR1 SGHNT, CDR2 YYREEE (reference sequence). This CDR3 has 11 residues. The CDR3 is CAIHQGDTQYF. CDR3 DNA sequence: TGTGCCATCCATCAGGGGGATACGCAGTATTTT.

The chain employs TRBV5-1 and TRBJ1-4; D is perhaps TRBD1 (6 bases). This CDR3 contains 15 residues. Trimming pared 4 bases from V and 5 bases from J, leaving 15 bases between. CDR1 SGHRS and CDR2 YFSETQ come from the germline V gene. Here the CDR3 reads CASSGTGISNEKLFF. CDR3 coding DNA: TGCGCCAGCAGCGGTACAGGGATCTCCAATGAAAAACTGTTTTTT.

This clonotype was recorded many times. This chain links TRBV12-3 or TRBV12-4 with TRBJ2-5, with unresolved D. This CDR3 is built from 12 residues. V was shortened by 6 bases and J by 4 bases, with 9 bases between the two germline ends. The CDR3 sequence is CASSPSGETQYF. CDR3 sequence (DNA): TGTGCCAGCAGCCCCTCCGGAGAGACCCAGTACTTC.

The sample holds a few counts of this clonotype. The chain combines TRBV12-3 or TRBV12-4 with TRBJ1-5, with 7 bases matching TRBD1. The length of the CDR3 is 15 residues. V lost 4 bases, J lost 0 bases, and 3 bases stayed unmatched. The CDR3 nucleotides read TGTGCCAGCAGTTACGGGACAGTTAGCAATCAGCCCCAGCATTTT. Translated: CASSYGTVSNQPQHF.

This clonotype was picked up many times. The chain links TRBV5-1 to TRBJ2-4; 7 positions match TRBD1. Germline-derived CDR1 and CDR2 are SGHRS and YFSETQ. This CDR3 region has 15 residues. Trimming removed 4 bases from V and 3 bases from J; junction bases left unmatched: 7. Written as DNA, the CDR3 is TGCGCCAGCAGCCTGGACAGACAGGGCAAAAACATTCAGTACTTC. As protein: CASSLDRQGKNIQYF.

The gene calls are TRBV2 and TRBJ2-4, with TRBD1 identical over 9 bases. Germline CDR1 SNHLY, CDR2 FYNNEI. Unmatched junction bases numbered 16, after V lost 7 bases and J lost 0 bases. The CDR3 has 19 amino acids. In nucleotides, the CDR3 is TGTGCCAGCAACGCTAATACGGGACAGGGCTTTAGAGCCAAAAACATTCAGTACTTC. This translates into CASNANTGQGFRAKNIQYF.

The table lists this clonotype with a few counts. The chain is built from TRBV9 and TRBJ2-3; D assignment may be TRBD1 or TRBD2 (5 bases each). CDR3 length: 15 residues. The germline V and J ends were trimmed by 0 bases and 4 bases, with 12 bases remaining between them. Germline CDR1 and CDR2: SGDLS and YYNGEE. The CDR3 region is CASSVGGVFADTQYF. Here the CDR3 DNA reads TGTGCCAGCAGCGTAGGAGGGGTTTTTGCAGATACGCAGTATTTT.

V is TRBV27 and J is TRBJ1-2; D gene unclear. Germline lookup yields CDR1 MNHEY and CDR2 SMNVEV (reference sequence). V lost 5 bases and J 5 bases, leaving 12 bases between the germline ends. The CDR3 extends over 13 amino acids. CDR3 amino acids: CASSPTPGYGYTF. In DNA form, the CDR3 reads TGTGCCAGCAGTCCCACTCCAGGTTATGGCTACACCTTC.

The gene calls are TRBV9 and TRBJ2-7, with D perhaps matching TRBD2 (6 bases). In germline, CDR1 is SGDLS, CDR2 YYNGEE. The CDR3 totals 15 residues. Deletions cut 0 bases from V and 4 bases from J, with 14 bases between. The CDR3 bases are TGTGCCAGCAGCGTAGGGCCACGGAGGGCGTACGAGCAGTACTTC. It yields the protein CASSVGPRRAYEQYF.

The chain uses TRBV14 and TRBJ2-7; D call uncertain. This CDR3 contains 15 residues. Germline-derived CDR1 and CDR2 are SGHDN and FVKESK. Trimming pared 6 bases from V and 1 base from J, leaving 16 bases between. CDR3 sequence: CASSMTASVSYEQYF. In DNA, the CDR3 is TGTGCCAGCAGTATGACTGCCTCCGTATCCTACGAGCAGTACTTC.

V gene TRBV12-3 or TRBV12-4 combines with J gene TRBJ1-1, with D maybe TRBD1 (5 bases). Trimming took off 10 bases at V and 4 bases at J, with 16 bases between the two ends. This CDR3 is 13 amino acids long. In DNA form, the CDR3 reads TGTGCCACCTCCTTAGACAGAAGCACTGAAGCTTTCTTT. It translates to CATSLDRSTEAFF.

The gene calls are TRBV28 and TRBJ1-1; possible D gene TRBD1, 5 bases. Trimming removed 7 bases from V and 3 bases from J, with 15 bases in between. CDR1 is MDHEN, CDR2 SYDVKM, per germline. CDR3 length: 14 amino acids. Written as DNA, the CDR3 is TGTGCCAGCACTGAGGCAGGGAGGGACACTGAAGCTTTCTTT. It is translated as CASTEAGRDTEAFF.

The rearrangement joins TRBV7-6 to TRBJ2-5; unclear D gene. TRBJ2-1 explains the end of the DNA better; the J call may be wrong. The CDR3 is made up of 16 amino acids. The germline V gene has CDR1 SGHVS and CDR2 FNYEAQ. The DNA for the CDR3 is TGTGCCAGCAGCTTAGTCTATAGGGCCGCATACAATGAGCAGTTCTTC. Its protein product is CASSLVYRAAYNEQFF.

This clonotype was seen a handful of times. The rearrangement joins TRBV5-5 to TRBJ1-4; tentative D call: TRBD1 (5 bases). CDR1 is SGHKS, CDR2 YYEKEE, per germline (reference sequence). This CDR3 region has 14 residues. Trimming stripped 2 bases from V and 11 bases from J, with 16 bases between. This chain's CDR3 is CASSFLPLRGKLFF. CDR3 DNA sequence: TGTGCCAGCAGCTTTTTACCCCTCCGGGGGAAACTGTTTTTT. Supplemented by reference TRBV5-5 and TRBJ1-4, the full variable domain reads DAGVTQSPTHLIKTRGQQVTLRCSPISGHKSVSWYQQVLGQGPQFIFQYYEKEERGRGNFPDRFSARQFPNYSSELNVNALLLGDSALYLCASSFLPLRGKLFFGSGTQLSVL.

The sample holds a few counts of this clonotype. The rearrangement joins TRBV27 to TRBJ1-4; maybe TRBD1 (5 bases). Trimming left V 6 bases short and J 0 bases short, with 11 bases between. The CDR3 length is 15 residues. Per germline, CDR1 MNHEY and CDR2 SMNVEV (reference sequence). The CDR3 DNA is TGTGCCAGCAGGCTCAGCAGGGCAACTAATGAAAAACTGTTTTTT. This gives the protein CASRLSRATNEKLFF.

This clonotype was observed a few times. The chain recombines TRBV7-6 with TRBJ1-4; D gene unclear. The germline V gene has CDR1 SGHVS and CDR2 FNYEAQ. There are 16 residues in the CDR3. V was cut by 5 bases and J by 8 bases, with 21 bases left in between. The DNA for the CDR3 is TGTGCCAGCAGCCCGTCCAGAGGGATGGAAAGAGAAAAACTGTTTTTT. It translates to CASSPSRGMEREKLFF.

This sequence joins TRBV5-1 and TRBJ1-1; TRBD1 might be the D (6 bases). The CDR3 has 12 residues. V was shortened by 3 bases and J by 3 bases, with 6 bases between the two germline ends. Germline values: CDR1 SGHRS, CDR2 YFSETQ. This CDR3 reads CASSYRDTEAFF. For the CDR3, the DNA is TGCGCCAGCAGCTACAGGGACACTGAAGCTTTCTTT. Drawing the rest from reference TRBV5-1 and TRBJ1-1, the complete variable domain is KAGVTQTPRYLIKTRGQQVTLSCSPISGHRSVSWYQQTPGQGLQFLFEYFSETQRNKGNFPGRFSGRQFSNSRSEMNVSTLELGDSALYLCASSYRDTEAFFGQGTRLTVV.